The clone carrying this TCR beta chain showed up many times. The target antigen is unknown. The germline V gene has CDR1 SGHVS and CDR2 FNYEAQ. This CDR3 has 21 amino acids. V was clipped by 4 bases and J by 0 bases; unmatched bases: 17. The sample belongs to a study of T cell repertoires in cytomegalovirus infection. One entry per CDR3 protein, called by TCRdb with MiXCR from the reads. The sample shows 900,000 to 950,000 distinct CDR3 sequences, roughly a third of them seen only once. The clonotype was recovered from a human donor in good health (CMV status not recorded). Some clones in this sample may be carry-over from other donors' samples. This chain connects TRBV7-6 to TRBJ2-7; TRBD2 matches 14 bases. The specimen comprised cultured CD8+ T cells from PBMCs, sampled from culture after CMV antigen stimulation. The chain's CDR3 is CASSSFLAGLAGGGSSYEQYF. DNA of the CDR3: TGTGCCAGCAGCTCATTTTTGGCTGGACTAGCGGGGGGCGGTAGCTCCTACGAGCAGTACTTC.